This T cell receptor (beta chain) comes out of a study of technical replicates of blood from four donors. Sequencing used immunoSEQ multiplex PCR; TCRdb keeps in-frame clones, though not all of them. The sample has tens of thousands of clones, 95% to 98% seen once. V trimming: 2 bases; J trimming: 8 bases; junction bases outside the gene matches: 5. Looked up from germline, CDR1 is SNHLY and CDR2 is FYNNEI. This CDR3 spans 14 amino acids. The sequence came from a human donor in good health. The chain recombines TRBV2 with TRBJ1-3; 8 bases agree with TRBD1. The material sequenced was T cells isolated from PBMCs. The CDR3, as DNA: TGTGCCAGCAGTGAACGGACAGGGAGGCACACCATATATTTT. It is translated as CASSERTGRHTIYF.